Listed here are 16 T cell receptor beta chains from one sample, sequenced in a study of T cells after yellow fever vaccination. TCRdb recomputed calls from the 5' RACE reads with MiXCR, one row per CDR3 protein. The data contain 450,000 to 550,000 distinct CDR3 sequences, roughly 21% of them singletons. The specimen comprised PBMCs, sampled 15 days after the yellow fever booster vaccination. These receptors were taken from a young man who received the YFV17D yellow fever vaccine.

This chain uses TRBV2 with TRBJ2-6; no firm D call. Germline CDR1 is SNHLY and CDR2 is FYNNEI. Trimming pared 2 bases from V and 1 base from J, leaving 6 bases between. CDR3 length equals 15 residues. CDR3 in amino acids: CASSESKSGANVLTF. The CDR3 DNA reads TGTGCCAGCAGTGAATCCAAGTCTGGGGCCAACGTCCTGACTTTC.

The CDR3 DNA reads as TGTGCCATCGGGACGGACCCCGGGAATGAGCAGTTCTTC. Its protein product is CAIGTDPGNEQFF. This rearrangement joins TRBV10-3 to TRBJ2-1; D possibly matches TRBD1 or TRBD2 (5 bases each). The CDR3 is 13 amino acids. From germline, CDR1 is ENHRY and CDR2 SYGVKD. V lost 8 bases, J lost 7 bases, and 15 bases lay in between.

This CDR3 reads CASSWGTGSAYGYTF. Here the CDR3 DNA reads TGTGCCAGCAGCTGGGGGACAGGGTCGGCCTATGGCTACACCTTC. The chain links TRBV7-9 to TRBJ1-2; 9 nucleotides match TRBD1. Unmatched junction bases numbered 7, after V lost 4 bases and J lost 4 bases. This CDR3 is 15 amino acids long. Germline V CDR1 and CDR2: SEHNR, FQNEAQ (reference sequence).

The DNA of the CDR3 is TGCAGCGTAAGGTCCCTCTACGAGCAGTACTTC. Encoded protein: CSVRSLYEQYF. The rearrangement joins TRBV29-1 to TRBJ2-7; D call uncertain. V dropped 6 bases and J dropped 3 bases, with 9 bases sitting between them. The CDR3 sequence is 11 residues long. The germline V gene has CDR1 SQVTM and CDR2 ANQGSEA.

This chain links TRBV10-3 with TRBJ2-7; 7 bases align to TRBD1. Germline lookup yields CDR1 ENHRY and CDR2 SYGVKD. Trimming at V came to 7 bases and at J to 6 bases, leaving 9 bases not matched to a gene. CDR3 length: 13 residues. CDR3 DNA sequence: TGTGCCATCACCAGACAGGGTGGTTTCGAGCAGTACTTC. Translated: CAITRQGGFEQYF.

Many counts were recorded for this clonotype. The chain employs TRBV6-1 and TRBJ2-7; TRBD2 aligns across 14 bases. The CDR3 totals 14 residues. J gave up 5 bases and V 8 bases, and 5 bases lay outside the gene matches. Germline CDR1 and CDR2: MNHNS and SASEGT. The chain's CDR3 is CASCPGLAGDEQYF. The DNA for the CDR3 is TGTGCCAGCTGTCCGGGACTAGCGGGAGACGAGCAGTACTTC.

CDR3 sequence (DNA): TGTGCCAGCAGCCACTCAGGGTCGGGGGGGTGGGAAGAGACCCAGTACTTC. It yields the protein CASSHSGSGGWEETQYF. The rearrangement links TRBV4-2 to TRBJ2-5; 8 bases match TRBD2. CDR1 and CDR2 from the germline V gene are LGHNA and YNFKEQ. The junction had 12 bases not matched to a gene; V was cut back by 3 bases and J by 3 bases. CDR3 length equals 17 residues.

This chain joins TRBV20-1 and TRBJ2-3, with D uncertain. The V end lost 4 bases, the J end lost 2 bases, and 10 bases lay between the germline ends. CDR3 length equals 13 residues. CDR1 DFQATT and CDR2 SNEGSKA come from the germline V gene (reference sequence). The CDR3 region is CSATSEYTDTQYF. The CDR3, as DNA: TGCAGTGCTACCTCCGAATACACAGATACGCAGTATTTT.

This clonotype showed up just a few times. The chain is built from TRBV6-4 and TRBJ2-3; D gene uncertain. Germline CDR1 and CDR2: MRHNA and SNTAGT. This CDR3 has 15 amino acids. V was shortened by 4 bases and J by 4 bases, with 15 bases between the two germline ends. The DNA of the CDR3 is TGTGCCAGCAGTGCCCTAACCGGACCTCCAGATACGCAGTATTTT. Its translation is CASSALTGPPDTQYF.

This chain links TRBV14 with TRBJ2-2; possible D gene TRBD1, 5 bases. CDR1 is SGHDN and CDR2 is FVKESK in the germline V gene. CDR3 length: 13 amino acids. V was pared by 10 bases and J by 7 bases, with 16 bases between. The CDR3 protein is CATTRQTGGELFF. CDR3 nucleotides: TGTGCCACCACACGCCAAACAGGCGGGGAGCTGTTTTTT.

A few counts support this clonotype. The chain recombines TRBV5-6 with TRBJ2-6, with D possibly being TRBD1 (5 bases). Per germline, CDR1 SGHDT and CDR2 YYEEEE. V lost 0 bases and J 4 bases, leaving 14 bases between the germline ends. The CDR3 totals 17 residues. The DNA for the CDR3 is TGTGCCAGCAGCTTGGAATGGGGCGCAGACGGGGCCAACGTCCTGACTTTC. Protein sequence: CASSLEWGADGANVLTF. Full variable domain (missing parts from reference TRBV5-6 and TRBJ2-6): DAGVTQSPTHLIKTRGQQVTLRCSPKSGHDTVSWYQQALGQGPQFIFQYYEEEERQRGNFPDRFSGHQFPNYSSELNVNALLLGDSALYLCASSLEWGADGANVLTFGAGSRLTVL.

J is TRBJ2-2 and V is TRBV7-2; tentatively, D is TRBD2 (6 bases). CDR1 is SGHTA, CDR2 FQGNSA, per germline. CDR3 length equals 16 residues. Trimming pared 5 bases from V and 4 bases from J, leaving 17 bases between. This CDR3 is CASSHWDFLSTGELFF. DNA for the CDR3: TGTGCCAGCAGCCACTGGGACTTCCTAAGCACCGGGGAGCTGTTTTTT.

The gene calls are TRBV29-1 and TRBJ2-1, with D tentatively TRBD2 (6 bases). Trimming pared 7 bases from V and 5 bases from J, leaving 12 bases between. CDR1 and CDR2 from the germline V gene are SQVTM and ANQGSEA. The CDR3 has 12 amino acids. The CDR3 sequence: CSGGTHDNEQFF. Written as DNA, the CDR3 is TGCAGCGGCGGGACGCACGACAATGAGCAGTTCTTC.

This clonotype was seen a few times. CDR3 DNA sequence: TGTGCCAGCAGTTTAAGGACAGGGTTCACCGGGGAGCTGTTTTTT. Its protein is CASSLRTGFTGELFF. The chain is built from TRBV27 and TRBJ2-2, with 8 bases lining up with TRBD1. This CDR3 is 15 amino acids long. CDR1 is MNHEY and CDR2 is SMNVEV in the germline V gene (reference sequence). The V gene end was trimmed by 2 bases and the J gene end by 4 bases; junction bases not matched to a gene: 3.

V and J are TRBV6-5 and TRBJ2-1; 10 bases map to TRBD2. J gave up 9 bases and V 3 bases, and 5 bases lay outside the gene matches. This CDR3 is built from 14 residues. Looked up from germline, CDR1 is MNHEY and CDR2 is SVGAGI. The CDR3 here is CASSYSSGRTEQFF. The DNA for the CDR3 is TGTGCCAGCAGTTATTCTAGCGGGAGAACTGAGCAGTTCTTC.

The V and J genes are TRBV20-1 and TRBJ2-2, with D possibly matching TRBD1 (5 bases). Germline loops: CDR1 DFQATT, CDR2 SNEGSKA (reference sequence). Deletions cut 0 bases from V and 5 bases from J, with 16 bases between. The CDR3 length is 16 residues. The CDR3, as DNA: TGCAGTGCTAGAGATCTCGACAGTTCAAAGACCGGGGAGCTGTTTTTT. Its translation is CSARDLDSSKTGELFF.